Below, one T cell receptor beta chain is given with its context. Its antigen is currently unknown. The treatment is: approximately nine-day PBMC culture with coronavirus spike peptide pools or control peptides (ViraFEST assay). Investigators obtained the unexposed donor's CD4+ T cells before the COVID-19 pandemic (2011-2018). These data originate in a study of vaccination and CD4 T cells after COVID-19. For the study at large: Six males and four females constituted the convalescent cohort, two of whom were Hispanic. Cultures that served as controls received a CEFX pool, an HIV-1 Nef pool, or no peptide. The study's findings and limits: SARS-CoV-2-reactive clonotype medians increased from roughly 21 to 40, not significantly.

Sequence data for DNA of cultured CD4+ T cells were generated by the Oncomine TCR Beta short-read assay. TCRdb processed the PCR reads anew with MiXCR; each CDR3 protein has one entry. The sample consists of roughly 7,000 distinct CDR3 sequences, 35% to 40% of them appearing once. The receptor was derived from a human donor in good health. The sequenced sample consisted of CD4+ T cells from blood, cultured in vitro.

For the CDR3, the DNA is TGCGCCAGCAGTGAGTTCAAAGTAAGCACAGATACGCAGTATTTT. Encoded protein: CASSEFKVSTDTQYF. The genes are TRBV10-2 and TRBJ2-3; the D is unclear. The V gene lost 1 base and the J gene lost 0 bases, with 8 bases spanning the gap. Per germline, CDR1 WSHSY and CDR2 SAAADI. The CDR3 sequence is 15 residues long.